The sequence of this T cell receptor beta chain was determined in a study of CD8 T cells in Susac syndrome. Reverse transcription of roughly 0.5 to 1 ug RNA was performed with random hexamers. TCRdb recomputed calls from the immunoSEQ multiplex PCR reads with MiXCR, one row per CDR3 protein. The sample records approximately 150,000 distinct CDR3 sequences, roughly 94% being singletons. Sequencing of TCR beta drew on CD8+ and CD4+ T cells from blood. The multiple sclerosis controls comprised treatment-naive patients whose relapsing-remitting disease was stable or active. The length of the CDR3 is 21 residues. Losses at the gene ends were 1 base for V and 0 bases for J; bases not matched to a gene: 13. Per the germline V gene, CDR1 is SGHNT and CDR2 is YYREEE (reference sequence).

The specimen sequenced was CD4+ T cells from PBMCs. This chain connects TRBV5-4 to TRBJ2-6, with TRBD1 identical over 10 bases. This clonotype originated in a human donor with multiple sclerosis. The CDR3 DNA reads TGTGCCAGCAGCTTGCCCTTCTTATCCGGGGACAGGGGCTCTGGGGCCAACGTCCTGACTTTC. Translating gives CASSLPFLSGDRGSGANVLTF.